This T cell receptor (beta chain) came from a study of CD8 T cells in Susac syndrome. Random hexamers served to reverse transcribe roughly 0.45 to 1 ug RNA. From the immunoSEQ multiplex PCR reads, TCRdb called clonotypes with MiXCR, one entry per CDR3 protein. Of roughly 25,000 distinct CDR3 sequences in the sample, just under 95% were seen once. Patients with Susac syndrome met diagnostic criteria defined recently for definite or probable disease. Purification of the CD8+ and CD4+ T cells relied on negative isolation, and TEMRA cells underwent FACS enrichment. The CDR3 runs 19 residues. The germline V gene has CDR1 MNHEY and CDR2 SVGAGI. J gave up 4 bases and V 1 base, and 13 bases lay outside the gene matches.

The source is a human donor with Susac syndrome. Material: CD8+ T cells from PBMCs. The V call is TRBV6-5, the J call TRBJ2-5; TRBD2 aligns across 12 bases. The CDR3 is CASSYLDLAGGQVGETQYF. CDR3 bases: TGTGCCAGCAGTTACTTAGATCTAGCGGGGGGGCAAGTTGGAGAGACCCAGTACTTC.